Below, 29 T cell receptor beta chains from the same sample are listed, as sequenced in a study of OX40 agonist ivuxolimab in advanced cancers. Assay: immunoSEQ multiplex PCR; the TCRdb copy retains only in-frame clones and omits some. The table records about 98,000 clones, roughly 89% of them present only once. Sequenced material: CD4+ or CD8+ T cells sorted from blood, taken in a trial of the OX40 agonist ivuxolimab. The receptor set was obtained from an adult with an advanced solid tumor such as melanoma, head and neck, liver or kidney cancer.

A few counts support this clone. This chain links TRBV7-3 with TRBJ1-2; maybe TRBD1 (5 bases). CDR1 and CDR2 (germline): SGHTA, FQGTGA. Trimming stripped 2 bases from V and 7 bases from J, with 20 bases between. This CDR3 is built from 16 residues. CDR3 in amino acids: CASSLQAGQQRSGYTF. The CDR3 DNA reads TGTGCCAGCAGCTTACAGGCGGGGCAGCAGAGATCTGGCTACACCTTC. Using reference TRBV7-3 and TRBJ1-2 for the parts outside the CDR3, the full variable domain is GAGVSQTPSNKVTEKGKYVELRCDPISGHTALYWYRQSLGQGPEFLIYFQGTGAADDSGLPNDRFFAVRPEGSVSTLKIQRTERGDSAVYLCASSLQAGQQRSGYTFGSGTRLTVV.

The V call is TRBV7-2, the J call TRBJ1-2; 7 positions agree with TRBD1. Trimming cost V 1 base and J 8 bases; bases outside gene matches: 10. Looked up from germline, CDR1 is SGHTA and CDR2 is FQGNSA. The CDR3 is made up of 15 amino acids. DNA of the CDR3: TGTGCCAGCAGCTTAGTGGGGACAGAAGGAGGCGGCTACACCTTC. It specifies CASSLVGTEGGGYTF.

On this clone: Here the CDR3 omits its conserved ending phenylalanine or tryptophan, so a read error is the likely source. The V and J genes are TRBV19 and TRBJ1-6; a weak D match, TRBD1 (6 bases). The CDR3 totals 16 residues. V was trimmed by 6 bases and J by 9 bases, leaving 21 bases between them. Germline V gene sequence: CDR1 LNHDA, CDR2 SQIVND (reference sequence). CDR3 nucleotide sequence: TGTGCCAGTAGCCCCGGGGGCAGCTTAACCATTTCACCCCTCCACCTT. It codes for CASSPGGSLTISPLHL.

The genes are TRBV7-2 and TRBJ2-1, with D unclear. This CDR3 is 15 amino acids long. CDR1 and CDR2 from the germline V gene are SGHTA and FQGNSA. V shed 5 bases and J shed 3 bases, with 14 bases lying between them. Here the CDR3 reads CASSPTAQHYNEQFF. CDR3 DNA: TGTGCCAGCAGCCCCACCGCTCAGCACTACAATGAGCAGTTCTTC.

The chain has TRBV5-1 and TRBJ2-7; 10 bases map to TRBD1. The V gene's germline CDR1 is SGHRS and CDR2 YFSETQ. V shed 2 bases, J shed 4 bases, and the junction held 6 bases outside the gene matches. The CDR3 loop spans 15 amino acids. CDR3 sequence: CASSLQTGGIYEQYF. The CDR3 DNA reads TGCGCCAGCAGCTTACAGACAGGGGGCATATACGAGCAGTACTTC.

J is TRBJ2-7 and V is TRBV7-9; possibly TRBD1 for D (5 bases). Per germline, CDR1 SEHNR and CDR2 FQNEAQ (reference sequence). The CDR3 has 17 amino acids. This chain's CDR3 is CVRSLFGRQLIPYEQYF. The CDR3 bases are TGTGTCAGAAGCTTATTCGGGCGACAGCTTATACCCTACGAGCAGTACTTC.

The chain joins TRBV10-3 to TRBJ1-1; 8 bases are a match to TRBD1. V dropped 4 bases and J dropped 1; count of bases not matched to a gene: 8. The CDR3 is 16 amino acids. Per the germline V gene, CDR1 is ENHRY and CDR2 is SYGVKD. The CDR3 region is CAISGLTGGRNTEAFF. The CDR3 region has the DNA TGTGCCATCAGTGGGTTAACAGGGGGACGGAACACTGAAGCTTTCTTT.

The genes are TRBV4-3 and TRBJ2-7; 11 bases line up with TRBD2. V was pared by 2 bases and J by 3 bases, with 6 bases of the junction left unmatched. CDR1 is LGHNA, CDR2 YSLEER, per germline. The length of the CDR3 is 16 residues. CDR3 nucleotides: TGCGCCAGCAGCCAACCTAGCGGGGGGCGTGTCTACGAGCAGTACTTC. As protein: CASSQPSGGRVYEQYF.

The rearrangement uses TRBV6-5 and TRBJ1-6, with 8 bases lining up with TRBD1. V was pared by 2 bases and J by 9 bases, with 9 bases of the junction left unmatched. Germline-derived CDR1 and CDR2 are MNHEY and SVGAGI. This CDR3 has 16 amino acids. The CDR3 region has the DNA TGTGCCAGCAGTTACACGGTCGGCAGGGGGCCTTCACCCCTCCACTTT. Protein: CASSYTVGRGPSPLHF.

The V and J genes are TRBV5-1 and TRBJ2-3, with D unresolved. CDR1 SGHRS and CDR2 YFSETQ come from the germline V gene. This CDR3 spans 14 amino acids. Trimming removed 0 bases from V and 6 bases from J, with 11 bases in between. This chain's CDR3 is CASSLASARDTQYF. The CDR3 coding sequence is TGCGCCAGCAGCTTGGCTAGTGCTCGGGATACGCAGTATTTT.

CDR3 loop: CSVWDGYIYGYTF. Here the CDR3 DNA reads TGCAGCGTCTGGGACGGCTACATCTATGGCTACACCTTC. The chain couples TRBV29-1 to TRBJ1-2, with a tentative D call TRBD1 (5 bases). The germline V gene has CDR1 SQVTM and CDR2 ANQGSEA. V lost 6 bases and J lost 4, with 15 bases in between. This CDR3 spans 13 amino acids.

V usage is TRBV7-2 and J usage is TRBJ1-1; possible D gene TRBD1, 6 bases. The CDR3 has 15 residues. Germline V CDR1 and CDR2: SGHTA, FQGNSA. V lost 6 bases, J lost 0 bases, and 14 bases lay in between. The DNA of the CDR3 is TGTGCCAGCAGTCAAACAGGGCGGATGAACACTGAAGCTTTCTTT. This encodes CASSQTGRMNTEAFF.

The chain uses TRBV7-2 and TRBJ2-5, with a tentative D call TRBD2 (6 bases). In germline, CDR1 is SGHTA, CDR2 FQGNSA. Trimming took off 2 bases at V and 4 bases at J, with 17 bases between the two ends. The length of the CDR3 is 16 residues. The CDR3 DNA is TGTGCCAGCAGCTTATTCGGCAGCGGGTTGGGAGAGACCCAGTACTTC. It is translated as CASSLFGSGLGETQYF.

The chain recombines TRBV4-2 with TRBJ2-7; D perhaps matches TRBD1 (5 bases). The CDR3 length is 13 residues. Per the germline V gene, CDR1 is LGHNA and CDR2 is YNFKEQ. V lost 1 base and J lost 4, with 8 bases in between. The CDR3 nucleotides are TGTGCCAGCAGCCAAGGGGGCTTTTACGAGCAGTACTTC. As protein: CASSQGGFYEQYF.

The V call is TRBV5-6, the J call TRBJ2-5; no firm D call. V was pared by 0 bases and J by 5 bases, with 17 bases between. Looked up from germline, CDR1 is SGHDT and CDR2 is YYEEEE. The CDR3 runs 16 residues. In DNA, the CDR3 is TGTGCCAGCAGCTTGGGTAGTTACACCCGCTGGGAGACCCAGTACTTC. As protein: CASSLGSYTRWETQYF.

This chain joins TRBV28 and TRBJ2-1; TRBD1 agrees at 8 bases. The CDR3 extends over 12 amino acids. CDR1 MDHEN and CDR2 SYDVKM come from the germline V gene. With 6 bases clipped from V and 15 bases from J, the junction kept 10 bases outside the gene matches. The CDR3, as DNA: TGTGCCAGCAGGTCAACACCGGGACAGGCGTTCTTC. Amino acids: CASRSTPGQAFF. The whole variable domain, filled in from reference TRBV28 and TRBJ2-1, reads DVKVTQSSRYLVKRTGEKVFLECVQDMDHENMFWYRQDPGLGLRLIYFSYDVKMKEKGDIPEGYSVSREKKERFSLILESASTNQTSMYLCASRSTPGQAFFGPGTRLTVL.

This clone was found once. The CDR3: CAIRPGTGMGDTQYF. In DNA, the CDR3 is TGTGCCATCAGGCCTGGGACAGGGATGGGTGATACGCAGTATTTT. V gene TRBV10-3 combines with J gene TRBJ2-3; 9 bases line up with TRBD1. Germline CDR1 and CDR2: ENHRY and SYGVKD. The CDR3 consists of 15 residues. Trimming cost V 6 bases and J 6 bases; bases outside gene matches: 10.

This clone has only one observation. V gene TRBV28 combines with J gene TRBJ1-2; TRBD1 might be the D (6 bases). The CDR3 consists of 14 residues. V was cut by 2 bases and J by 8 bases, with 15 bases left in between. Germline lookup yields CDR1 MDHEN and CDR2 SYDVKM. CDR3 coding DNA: TGTGCCAGCAGTTTAGGGACTTTCCAGGGGGGCTACACCTTC. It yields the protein CASSLGTFQGGYTF.

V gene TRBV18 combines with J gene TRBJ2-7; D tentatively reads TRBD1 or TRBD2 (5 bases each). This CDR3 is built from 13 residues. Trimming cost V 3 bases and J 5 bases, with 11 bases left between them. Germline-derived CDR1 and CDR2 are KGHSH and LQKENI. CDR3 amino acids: CASSPGTQDEQYF. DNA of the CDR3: TGTGCCAGCTCACCCGGGACCCAAGACGAGCAGTACTTC.

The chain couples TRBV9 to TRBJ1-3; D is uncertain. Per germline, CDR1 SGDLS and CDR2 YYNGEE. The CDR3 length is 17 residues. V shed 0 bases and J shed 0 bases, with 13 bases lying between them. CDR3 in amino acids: CASSVGFVSSSGNTIYF. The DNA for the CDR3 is TGTGCCAGCAGCGTAGGTTTTGTGTCGAGCTCTGGAAACACCATATATTTT. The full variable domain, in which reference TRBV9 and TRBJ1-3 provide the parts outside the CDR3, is DSGVTQTPKHLITATGQRVTLRCSPRSGDLSVYWYQQSLDQGLQFLIQYYNGEERAKGNILERFSAQQFPDLHSELNLSSLELGDSALYFCASSVGFVSSSGNTIYFGEGSWLTVV.

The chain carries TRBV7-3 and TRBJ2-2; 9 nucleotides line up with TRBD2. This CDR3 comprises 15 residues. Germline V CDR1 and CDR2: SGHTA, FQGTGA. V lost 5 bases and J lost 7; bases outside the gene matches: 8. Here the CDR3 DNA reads TGTGCCAGCAGCGTAAGCGGGGGGCAGTTCGGGGAGCTGTTTTTT. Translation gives CASSVSGGQFGELFF. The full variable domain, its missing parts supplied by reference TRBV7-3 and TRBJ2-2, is GAGVSQTPSNKVTEKGKYVELRCDPISGHTALYWYRQSLGQGPEFLIYFQGTGAADDSGLPNDRFFAVRPEGSVSTLKIQRTERGDSAVYLCASSVSGGQFGELFFGEGSRLTVL.

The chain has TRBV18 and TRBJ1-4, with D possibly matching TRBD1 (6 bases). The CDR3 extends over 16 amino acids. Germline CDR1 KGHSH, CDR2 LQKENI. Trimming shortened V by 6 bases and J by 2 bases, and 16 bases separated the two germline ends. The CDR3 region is CASSPYAGQTNEKLFF. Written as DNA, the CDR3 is TGTGCCAGCTCCCCTTATGCAGGACAGACTAATGAAAAACTGTTTTTT.

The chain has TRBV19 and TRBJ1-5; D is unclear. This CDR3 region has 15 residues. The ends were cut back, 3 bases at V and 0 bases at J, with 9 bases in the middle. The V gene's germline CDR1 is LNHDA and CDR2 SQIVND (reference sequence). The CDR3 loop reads CASSIGDYSNQPQHF. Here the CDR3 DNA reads TGTGCCAGTAGTATCGGGGATTATAGCAATCAGCCCCAGCATTTT.

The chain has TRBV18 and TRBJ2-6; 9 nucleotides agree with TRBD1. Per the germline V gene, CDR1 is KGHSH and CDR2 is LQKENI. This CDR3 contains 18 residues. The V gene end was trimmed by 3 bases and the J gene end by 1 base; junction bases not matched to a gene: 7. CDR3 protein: CASSPTGGAWSGANVLTF. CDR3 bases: TGTGCCAGCTCACCTACAGGGGGCGCGTGGTCTGGGGCCAACGTCCTGACTTTC.

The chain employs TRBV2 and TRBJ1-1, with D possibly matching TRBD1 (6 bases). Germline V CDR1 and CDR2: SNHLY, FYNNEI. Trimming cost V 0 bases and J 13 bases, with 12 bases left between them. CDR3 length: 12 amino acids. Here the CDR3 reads CASSEAMDRVFF. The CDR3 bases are TGTGCCAGCAGTGAAGCTATGGACAGAGTTTTCTTT.

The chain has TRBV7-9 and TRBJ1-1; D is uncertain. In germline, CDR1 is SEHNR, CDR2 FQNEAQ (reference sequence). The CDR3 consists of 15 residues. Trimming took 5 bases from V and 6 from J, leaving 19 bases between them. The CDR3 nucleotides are TGTGCCAGCAGCGAGCCATTAGGCCCCGCCGCTGAAGCTTTCTTT. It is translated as CASSEPLGPAAEAFF. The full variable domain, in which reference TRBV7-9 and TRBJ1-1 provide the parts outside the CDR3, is DTGVSQNPRHKITKRGQNVTFRCDPISEHNRLYWYRQTLGQGPEFLTYFQNEAQLEKSRLLSDRFSAERPKGSFSTLEIQRTEQGDSAMYLCASSEPLGPAAEAFFGQGTRLTVV.

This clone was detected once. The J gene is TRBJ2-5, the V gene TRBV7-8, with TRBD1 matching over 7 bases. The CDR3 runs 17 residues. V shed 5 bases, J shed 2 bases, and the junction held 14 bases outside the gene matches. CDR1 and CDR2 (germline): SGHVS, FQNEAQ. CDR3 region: CASSPNRQGTVQETQYF. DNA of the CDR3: TGTGCCAGCAGCCCTAACCGACAGGGAACCGTTCAAGAGACCCAGTACTTC.

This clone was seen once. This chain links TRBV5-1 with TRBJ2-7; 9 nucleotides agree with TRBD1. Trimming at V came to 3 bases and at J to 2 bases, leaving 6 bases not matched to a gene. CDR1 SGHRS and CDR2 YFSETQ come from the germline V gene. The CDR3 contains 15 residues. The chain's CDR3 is CASSSLQGAAYEQYF. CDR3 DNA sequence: TGCGCCAGCAGCTCCTTACAGGGGGCAGCCTACGAGCAGTACTTC.

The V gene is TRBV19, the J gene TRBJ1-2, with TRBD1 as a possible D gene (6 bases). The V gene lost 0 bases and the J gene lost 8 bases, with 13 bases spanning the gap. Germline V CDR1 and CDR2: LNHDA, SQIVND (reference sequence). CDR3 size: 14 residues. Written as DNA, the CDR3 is TGTGCCAGTAGTATAGATCGGGGGGGCCGAGGCTACACCTTC. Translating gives CASSIDRGGRGYTF. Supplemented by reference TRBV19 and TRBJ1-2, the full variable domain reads DGGITQSPKYLFRKEGQNVTLSCEQNLNHDAMYWYRQDPGQGLRLIYYSQIVNDFQKGDIAEGYSVSREKKESFPLTVTSAQKNPTAFYLCASSIDRGGRGYTFGSGTRLTVV.